The 8 T cell receptor beta chains presented below share a single source sample, sequenced in a study of blood T cell repertoires in COVID-19. Profiling relied on immunoSEQ multiplex PCR, and the TCRdb table lists in-frame clones only, not all of them. The table shows 200,000 or so clones, with 80% to 85% occurring only once. What was sequenced was peripheral blood. Every receptor here comes from a woman under 40 with acute or convalescent COVID-19.

The chain has TRBV19 and TRBJ1-5, with TRBD1 matching 8 bases. The trim removed 1 base at V and 4 bases at J, leaving 12 bases unmatched. The CDR3 is made up of 18 amino acids. Germline values: CDR1 LNHDA, CDR2 SQIVND (reference sequence). The CDR3 sequence: CASSIGLRQGAVNQPQHF. The CDR3 DNA follows: TGTGCCAGTAGTATAGGTTTGCGGCAGGGGGCGGTAAATCAGCCCCAGCATTTT.

CDR3 in amino acids: CASKRPSSYEQYF. CDR3 DNA: TGCGCCAGTAAGCGGCCTAGCTCCTACGAGCAGTACTTC. This sequence joins TRBV5-1 and TRBJ2-7; weak D call: TRBD2 (5 bases). Germline V gene data show CDR1 as SGHRS and CDR2 as YFSETQ. The length of the CDR3 is 13 residues. Trimming pared 8 bases from V and 0 bases from J, leaving 12 bases between.

J is TRBJ1-2 and V is TRBV5-1, with TRBD1 as a possible D gene (5 bases). CDR3 length: 13 residues. V lost 6 bases, J lost 4 bases, and 13 bases lay in between. Germline assignment: CDR1 SGHRS and CDR2 YFSETQ. CDR3 DNA sequence: TGCGCCAGCACCGTGGGGGGGACCTATGGCTACACCTTC. It yields the protein CASTVGGTYGYTF.

The genes are TRBV4-2 and TRBJ2-1; perhaps TRBD1 as D (5 bases). The germline V and J ends were trimmed by 1 base and 5 bases, with 21 bases remaining between them. The CDR3 totals 18 residues. Germline V gene lookup returns CDR1 LGHNA and CDR2 YNFKEQ. The CDR3 DNA reads TGTGCCAGCAGCCAAGTCAGGGCAAGTCGCCCGAGAGACAATGAGCAGTTCTTC. Translated: CASSQVRASRPRDNEQFF.

CDR3 bases: TGCGCCAGCAGCCCCAGGGGGACCCAAGAGACCCAGTACTTC. Translating it yields CASSPRGTQETQYF. The V gene is TRBV5-1, the J gene TRBJ2-5; 7 positions match TRBD1. Germline trimming cut 4 bases from V and 1 base from J; bases unmatched to any gene: 4. The CDR3 loop spans 14 amino acids. Germline V CDR1 and CDR2: SGHRS, YFSETQ.

CDR3 amino acids: CASSAGGDSSPLHF. For the CDR3, the DNA is TGTGCCAGCAGCGCCGGAGGGGATAGTTCACCCCTCCACTTT. J is TRBJ1-6 and V is TRBV9, with TRBD1 as a possible D gene (5 bases). CDR3 length equals 14 residues. Germline V lookup: CDR1 SGDLS, CDR2 YYNGEE. Trimming left V 3 bases short and J 9 bases short, with 13 bases between.

The rearrangement links TRBV27 to TRBJ1-5, with D possibly TRBD1 on 6 matching bases. The CDR3 loop spans 13 amino acids. Germline V lookup: CDR1 MNHEY, CDR2 SMNVEV (reference sequence). V lost 2 bases, J lost 5 bases, and 7 bases lay in between. CDR3 DNA: TGTGCCAGCAGTTTAAGGGGGTATCAGCCCCAGCATTTT. Amino acids: CASSLRGYQPQHF.

The chain links TRBV9 to TRBJ2-5, with no clear D. V lost 5 bases, J lost 1 base, and 9 bases lay in between. CDR3 length equals 13 residues. Germline CDR1 reads SGDLS; CDR2 reads YYNGEE. CDR3 coding DNA: TGTGCCAGCAGTCCCGAGTTCCAAGAGACCCAGTACTTC. Protein sequence: CASSPEFQETQYF.